The TCR beta chain under discussion was sequenced for a study of cytomegalovirus exposure and HLA in healthy donors. The PCR was carried out with 60 Vbeta primers and 13 Jbeta primers. Produced via immunoSEQ multiplex PCR; TCRdb's table is partial and in-frame only. The data contain about 120,000 clones, about 9.4% of them singletons. In this sample, this clone turned up a few times. The TCR comes from a middle-aged woman in good health and CMV-seropositive. What was sequenced was PBMCs.

The CDR3 coding sequence is TGTGCCAGCAGCACTGGACTACTCGGGGAGCAGTACTTC. The encoded protein is CASSTGLLGEQYF. This chain connects TRBV9 to TRBJ2-7, with D possibly matching TRBD2 (6 bases). Looked up from germline, CDR1 is SGDLS and CDR2 is YYNGEE. The V end was cut by 4 bases, the J end by 7 bases, with 15 bases between. The CDR3 is 13 residues long.